The sequence of this T cell receptor (beta chain) was determined in a study of T cell repertoires in cytomegalovirus infection. CDR1 is MGHRA, CDR2 YSYEKL, per germline. V was cut by 0 bases and J by 10 bases, with 9 bases left in between. The CDR3 runs 12 residues. TCRdb re-analysed the reads in MiXCR, keeping a single row per CDR3 protein. The data hold hundreds of thousands of distinct CDR3 sequences, with about a third observed a single time. Regarding this clonotype: Its antigen is unknown.

Study-wide findings and caveats: HLA-C-restricted, CMV-specific TCR beta clonotypes were dominant ex vivo.

This sequence joins TRBV4-1 and TRBJ1-1, with D hard to call. This receptor was taken from a human donor in good health (CMV status not recorded). Some clones in this sample may be carry-over from other donors' samples. The specimen was cultured CD8+ T cells from PBMCs, collected from culture after CMV antigen stimulation. CDR3 sequence (DNA): TGCGCCAGCAGCCAAGACGGGTCGCTAGCTTTCTTT. Translated, it gives CASSQDGSLAFF.